This T cell receptor (beta chain) was recovered during a study of T cells in localized non-small cell lung cancer. Notes on the study in general: Sequencing was restricted to one tumor region; therefore, heterogeneity remains possible.

Looked up from germline, CDR1 is LGHNA and CDR2 is YSLEER. The CDR3 length is 14 residues. The V gene lost 0 bases and the J gene lost 7 bases, with 9 bases spanning the gap. Generated by immunoSEQ multiplex PCR, the TCRdb table keeps only in-frame clones and is missing some. The sample carries about 24,000 clones, about nine tenths recorded once. Concerning this clone itself: Its antigen is still unknown.

The specimen was peripheral blood, collected before any cancer treatment. The V call is TRBV4-3, the J call TRBJ2-2; D assignment may be TRBD1 or TRBD2 (5 bases each). This TCR came from a man between 40 and 70 years old with stage I squamous cell lung carcinoma. This chain's CDR3 is CASSQDRGVGELFF. The CDR3 bases are TGCGCCAGCAGCCAAGATAGAGGGGTCGGGGAGCTGTTTTTT.